A single T cell receptor beta chain is shown here with its context. Method: immunoSEQ multiplex PCR; TCRdb's copy keeps in-frame clones and lacks some. The data hold roughly 90,000 clones, with approximately 94% observed a single time. The data originate from a study of technical replicates of blood from a handful of donors. CDR3 length: 17 amino acids. The germline V gene encodes CDR1 SGHRS and CDR2 YFSETQ. Trimming removed 4 bases at V and 3 bases at J, with 17 bases between. Sequenced input: T cells isolated from PBMCs. This clonotype was sampled from a human donor in good health. The chain couples TRBV5-1 to TRBJ2-6, with D tentatively TRBD1 (6 bases). The CDR3 loop reads CASSQSQGYRGANVLTF. CDR3 coding DNA: TGCGCCAGCAGCCAATCACAGGGTTACCGTGGGGCCAACGTCCTGACTTTC.